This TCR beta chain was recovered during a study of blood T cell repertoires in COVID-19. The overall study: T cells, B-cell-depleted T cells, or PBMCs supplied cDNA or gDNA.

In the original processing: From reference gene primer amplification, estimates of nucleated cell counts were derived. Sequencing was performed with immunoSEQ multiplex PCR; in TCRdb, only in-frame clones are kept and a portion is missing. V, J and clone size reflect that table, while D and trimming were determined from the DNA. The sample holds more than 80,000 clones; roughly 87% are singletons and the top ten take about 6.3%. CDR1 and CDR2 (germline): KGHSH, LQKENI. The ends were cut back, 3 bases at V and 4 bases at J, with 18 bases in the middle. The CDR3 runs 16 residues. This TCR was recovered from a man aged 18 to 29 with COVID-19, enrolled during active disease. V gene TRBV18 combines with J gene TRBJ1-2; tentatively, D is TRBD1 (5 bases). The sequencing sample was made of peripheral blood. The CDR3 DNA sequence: TGTGCCAGCTCACCGGGTGTGGCAGGGTTCTCCTATGGCTACACCTTC. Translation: CASSPGVAGFSYGYTF.